The 29 T cell receptor beta chains below were found in one sample sequenced in a study of T cells in Graves' hyperthyroidism and ophthalmopathy. TCR beta CDR3 sequences were amplified from RNA transcripts. The TCR CDR3 was amplified in a first-round RT-PCR using the HTBI primer set. MiXCR was run by TCRdb on the multiplex PCR reads, yielding one entry per CDR3 protein. Among hundreds of thousands of distinct CDR3 sequences listed, 15% to 20% were seen once. Sequences were obtained from blood. The receptors come from a woman aged 18 to 35 with Graves' ophthalmopathy.

This clonotype was found many times. V usage is TRBV12-3 or TRBV12-4 and J usage is TRBJ2-2; D remains unclear. CDR3 size: 13 residues. V was pared by 6 bases and J by 7 bases, with 12 bases between. CDR3 region: CASSPDLVGELFF. The CDR3 nucleotides read TGTGCCAGCAGCCCTGACCTAGTCGGGGAGCTGTTTTTT.

The rearrangement links TRBV20-1 to TRBJ2-7; D not resolved. Germline lookup yields CDR1 DFQATT and CDR2 SNEGSKA (reference sequence). This CDR3 is 11 amino acids long. With 7 bases removed from V and 3 bases from J, the gap between germline ends came to 10 bases. The CDR3 region is CSVQGGYEQYF. The CDR3, as DNA: TGCAGTGTCCAAGGCGGCTACGAGCAGTACTTC.

Concerning this clonotype itself: One end of the junction varies from germline; a read error may be responsible. The rearrangement joins TRBV5-1 to TRBJ2-7, with 8 bases lining up with TRBD1. The CDR3 totals 15 residues. CDR1 and CDR2 (germline): SGHRS, YFSETQ. The CDR3 region has the DNA TGCACCAGCAGTGAGTCCGGGACAGGTCCCTACGAGCAGTACTTC. It encodes CTSSESGTGPYEQYF.

Many counts were recorded for this clonotype. The J gene is TRBJ2-3, the V gene TRBV28; TRBD2 agrees at 10 bases. The length of the CDR3 is 14 residues. Germline CDR1 and CDR2: MDHEN and SYDVKM. The V segment lost 6 bases and the J segment 5 bases; nucleotides outside the gene matches: 5. CDR3 sequence: CASSPSGSRDTQYF. The CDR3 nucleotides are TGTGCCAGCAGCCCTAGCGGGAGTAGAGATACGCAGTATTTT.

This clonotype came up many times. The chain joins TRBV6-1 to TRBJ2-5, with D possibly being TRBD2 (5 bases). The length of the CDR3 is 14 residues. The germline V gene encodes CDR1 MNHNS and CDR2 SASEGT. Trimming shortened V by 6 bases and J by 3 bases, and 14 bases separated the two germline ends. CDR3 amino acids: CASSKNGVKETQYF. CDR3 DNA sequence: TGTGCCAGCAGCAAAAACGGGGTTAAAGAGACCCAGTACTTC.

This clonotype has a handful of counts. The chain employs TRBV2 and TRBJ1-2, with D perhaps matching TRBD1 (6 bases). In germline, CDR1 is SNHLY, CDR2 FYNNEI. The CDR3 length is 14 residues. Trimming shortened V by 6 bases and J by 7 bases, and 18 bases separated the two germline ends. This chain's CDR3 is CASSSQGTSTGYTF. For the CDR3, the DNA is TGTGCCAGCAGCAGCCAGGGGACTTCGACTGGCTACACCTTC.

Concerning this clonotype: A much larger clone differs from this one at a single base, so this may be a read error. The chain uses TRBV20-1 and TRBJ1-1; 8 nucleotides line up with TRBD1. The V gene's germline CDR1 is DFQATT and CDR2 SNEGSKA (reference sequence). The CDR3 spans 13 residues. CDR3 sequence reads: CRGYRGFDTEAFF. CDR3 nucleotides: TGCAGAGGATACAGGGGGTTCGACACTGAAGCTTTCTTT.

Ten or more counts support this clonotype. The chain joins TRBV2 to TRBJ2-1, with D unclear. CDR1 and CDR2 (germline): SNHLY, FYNNEI. The V gene lost 1 base and the J gene lost 9 bases, with 13 bases spanning the gap. This CDR3 has 14 residues. CDR3 amino acids: CASSEGAENPEQFF. The DNA for the CDR3 is TGTGCCAGCAGTGAAGGGGCGGAGAATCCTGAGCAGTTCTTC.

This rearrangement joins TRBV27 to TRBJ2-1; 9 bases are shared with TRBD2. The V segment lost 1 base and the J segment 0 bases; nucleotides outside the gene matches: 4. The CDR3 consists of 17 residues. CDR1 is MNHEY, CDR2 SMNVEV, per germline (reference sequence). CDR3 loop: CASSLYTAGGSYNEQFF. CDR3 sequence (DNA): TGTGCCAGCAGTTTATATACAGCGGGGGGCTCCTACAATGAGCAGTTCTTC.

At least ten counts were recorded for this clonotype. The chain links TRBV5-6 to TRBJ2-5; 14 bases align to TRBD2. J gave up 13 bases and V 4 bases, and 3 bases lay outside the gene matches. This CDR3 comprises 12 residues. Per germline, CDR1 SGHDT and CDR2 YYEEEE. The CDR3 loop reads CASSTGTSGRYF. In DNA form, the CDR3 reads TGTGCCAGCAGCACGGGGACTAGCGGGAGGTACTTC.

This clonotype was observed a handful of times. The chain links TRBV4-3 to TRBJ2-5; 12 nucleotides agree with TRBD2. The V and J ends lost 2 bases and 1 base, in that order; junction bases with no gene match: 8. The CDR3 consists of 18 residues. Germline values: CDR1 LGHNA, CDR2 YSLEER. The CDR3 DNA is TGCGCCAGCAGCCAATCCGGGACTAGCGGGCCCCTCCAAGAGACCCAGTACTTC. This translates into CASSQSGTSGPLQETQYF.

In this sample, this clonotype turned up a few times. The V and J genes are TRBV20-1 and TRBJ2-7, with TRBD2 matching over 9 bases. This CDR3 spans 15 amino acids. Trimming took 3 bases from V and 9 from J; bases not matched to a gene: 15. Germline loops: CDR1 DFQATT, CDR2 SNEGSKA (reference sequence). CDR3 sequence (DNA): TGCAGTGCTAGTGCGGCGTCGATCCCACTAGCGGGGCAGTACTTC. This translates into CSASAASIPLAGQYF.

Notes on this clonotype: Since a much larger clone is just one base distant, this may be a read error. This chain connects TRBV12-3 or TRBV12-4 to TRBJ2-7, with TRBD1 as a possible D gene (6 bases). The CDR3 runs to 12 residues. Trimming pared 6 bases from V and 6 bases from J, leaving 12 bases between. Here the CDR3 DNA reads TGTGCCAGCAGGACAGGTGGCCGCGAGCAGTACTTC. As protein: CASRTGGREQYF.

A remark on this clonotype: A much larger clone lies one base from this, so it may be a read error. This chain joins TRBV5-1 and TRBJ2-2, with a weak D call TRBD1 (6 bases). V was trimmed by 0 bases and J by 1 base, leaving 7 bases between them. Germline CDR1 SGHRS, CDR2 YFSETQ. This CDR3 contains 15 residues. The CDR3 bases are TGCGCCAGCAGCTTGGAGGGACAGAACACCGGGGAGCTGTTTTTT. Amino acid sequence: CASSLEGQNTGELFF.

The V and J genes are TRBV19 and TRBJ1-1; unclear D gene. CDR1 is LNHDA, CDR2 SQIVND, per germline (reference sequence). Trimming left V 3 bases short and J 6 bases short, with 14 bases between. This CDR3 comprises 14 residues. The CDR3 loop reads CASSIRASNPEAFF. The CDR3 DNA reads TGTGCCAGTAGTATCCGCGCCTCGAATCCTGAAGCTTTCTTT.

This clonotype occurred a few times. One end of the junction does not line up with germline, which may come from a read error. CDR3: CAGSRDRVYEQYF. The DNA for the CDR3 is TGTGCCGGCAGTCGGGACAGGGTCTACGAGCAGTACTTC. The rearrangement uses TRBV6-1 and TRBJ2-7; 9 nucleotides line up with TRBD1. This CDR3 contains 13 residues. Germline assignment: CDR1 MNHNS and CDR2 SASEGT.

This clonotype has only a few counts. The rearrangement links TRBV5-1 to TRBJ2-2; 9 nucleotides match TRBD1. This CDR3 is built from 19 residues. Germline V CDR1 and CDR2: SGHRS, YFSETQ. With V trimmed by 2 bases and J by 0 bases, 11 bases remained unmatched. The CDR3 nucleotides are TGCGCCAGCAGCTTACCGGACAGGGGATCCGGGTCGAACACCGGGGAGCTGTTTTTT. This encodes CASSLPDRGSGSNTGELFF.

This clonotype was picked up a small number of times. The chain employs TRBV4-2 and TRBJ2-2, with D possibly TRBD2 on 6 matching bases. The CDR3 length is 18 residues. The germline V gene has CDR1 LGHNA and CDR2 YNFKEQ. The ends were cut back, 0 bases at V and 0 bases at J, with 14 bases in the middle. The CDR3 bases are TGTGCCAGCAGCCAAGATCGGGGCGGGACCTCGAACACCGGGGAGCTGTTTTTT. Protein: CASSQDRGGTSNTGELFF.

This clonotype was counted at least ten times. This chain joins TRBV28 and TRBJ2-1; 14 nucleotides match TRBD2. After removal of 5 bases from V and 6 bases from J, the junction contained 6 bases not matched to a gene. The CDR3 consists of 16 residues. Germline CDR1 and CDR2: MDHEN and SYDVKM. Here the CDR3 reads CASSPTSGRVGNEQFF. As DNA, the CDR3 is TGTGCCAGCAGTCCGACTAGCGGGAGGGTGGGCAATGAGCAGTTCTTC.

The chain has TRBV6-1 and TRBJ2-7; TRBD2 might be the D (6 bases). This CDR3 region has 15 residues. V lost 0 bases to trimming and J lost 7 bases, with 16 bases between them. Germline lookup yields CDR1 MNHNS and CDR2 SASEGT. The CDR3 nucleotides are TGTGCCAGCAGTGAAGCAGGGAGGAACACCGGGGAGCAGTACTTC. Amino acids: CASSEAGRNTGEQYF.

This clonotype was recorded at least ten times. The CDR3 DNA reads TGTGCCAGCAGTGAGACAGAGAACACTGAAGCTTTCTTT. This codes for CASSETENTEAFF. The chain uses TRBV27 and TRBJ1-1, with D perhaps matching TRBD1 (5 bases). CDR1 and CDR2 (germline): MNHEY, SMNVEV (reference sequence). The ends were cut back, 5 bases at V and 1 base at J, with 8 bases in the middle. CDR3 length equals 13 residues.

The chain uses TRBV6-1 and TRBJ2-5, with 7 bases identical to TRBD1. This CDR3 is built from 13 residues. Looked up from germline, CDR1 is MNHNS and CDR2 is SASEGT. Trimming at V came to 8 bases and at J to 1 base, leaving 4 bases not matched to a gene. The CDR3 sequence: CASHRGFQETQYF. DNA of the CDR3: TGTGCCAGCCACAGGGGTTTCCAAGAGACCCAGTACTTC.

This clonotype was seen only a few times. This chain joins TRBV5-1 and TRBJ2-6; maybe TRBD2 (6 bases). Germline V lookup: CDR1 SGHRS, CDR2 YFSETQ. V was clipped by 0 bases and J by 2 bases, with 12 bases between them. The CDR3 extends over 17 amino acids. The CDR3 here is CASSLGGGVPGANVLTF. The CDR3 coding sequence is TGCGCCAGCAGCTTGGGTGGCGGGGTCCCTGGGGCCAACGTCCTGACTTTC.

This clonotype was picked up many times. The V gene is TRBV6-1, the J gene TRBJ1-1; the match to TRBD1 covers 7 bases. CDR1 and CDR2 from the germline V gene are MNHNS and SASEGT. This CDR3 has 17 residues. After removal of 2 bases from V and 1 base from J, the junction contained 10 bases not matched to a gene. The CDR3 here is CASSEPRDSNGNTEAFF. For the CDR3, the DNA is TGTGCCAGCAGTGAACCCCGGGACAGCAATGGGAACACTGAAGCTTTCTTT.

This clonotype was counted between two and nine times. The chain uses TRBV5-5 and TRBJ2-6; unclear D gene. The ends were cut back, 2 bases at V and 2 bases at J, with 5 bases in the middle. Germline V CDR1 and CDR2: SGHKS, YYEKEE (reference sequence). The CDR3 runs to 14 residues. The CDR3 is CASSLTPGANVLTF. As DNA, the CDR3 is TGTGCCAGCAGCTTAACCCCTGGGGCCAACGTCCTGACTTTC. The whole variable domain, filled in from reference TRBV5-5 and TRBJ2-6, reads DAGVTQSPTHLIKTRGQQVTLRCSPISGHKSVSWYQQVLGQGPQFIFQYYEKEERGRGNFPDRFSARQFPNYSSELNVNALLLGDSALYLCASSLTPGANVLTFGAGSRLTVL.

This clonotype was picked up a small number of times. The rearrangement joins TRBV6-1 to TRBJ1-5, with D perhaps TRBD1 (6 bases). The germline V gene has CDR1 MNHNS and CDR2 SASEGT. V was trimmed by 8 bases and J by 3 bases, leaving 20 bases between them. There are 16 residues in the CDR3. The DNA for the CDR3 is TGTGCCAGCTCCGACGGGGGGGGGCATGCCAATCAGCCCCAGCATTTT. Its protein is CASSDGGGHANQPQHF.

The V and J genes are TRBV6-5 and TRBJ1-2; no clear D gene. Trimming pared 0 bases from V and 7 bases from J, leaving 9 bases between. Germline CDR1 and CDR2: MNHEY and SVGAGI. CDR3 length equals 13 residues. The CDR3 DNA is TGTGCCAGCAGTTACTCGAATGGTGGTGGCTACACCTTC. Translated, it gives CASSYSNGGGYTF.

This clonotype appeared many times. The genes are TRBV12-3 or TRBV12-4 and TRBJ2-7, with D perhaps matching TRBD2 (6 bases). The V gene lost 7 bases and the J gene lost 3 bases, with 16 bases spanning the gap. This CDR3 comprises 14 residues. The CDR3 DNA sequence: TGTGCCAGCACCATGGGAGGCCCAAGCTACGAGCAGTACTTC. As protein: CASTMGGPSYEQYF.

This clonotype was observed many times. As DNA, the CDR3 is TGCAGTGCTAGAGTCACAGGCATGAACACTGAAGCTTTCTTT. It is translated as CSARVTGMNTEAFF. V is TRBV20-1 and J is TRBJ1-1; D may be TRBD1 (5 bases). This CDR3 is built from 14 residues. Trimming took off 1 base at V and 0 bases at J, with 9 bases between the two ends. Germline V gives CDR1 DFQATT, CDR2 SNEGSKA (reference sequence).